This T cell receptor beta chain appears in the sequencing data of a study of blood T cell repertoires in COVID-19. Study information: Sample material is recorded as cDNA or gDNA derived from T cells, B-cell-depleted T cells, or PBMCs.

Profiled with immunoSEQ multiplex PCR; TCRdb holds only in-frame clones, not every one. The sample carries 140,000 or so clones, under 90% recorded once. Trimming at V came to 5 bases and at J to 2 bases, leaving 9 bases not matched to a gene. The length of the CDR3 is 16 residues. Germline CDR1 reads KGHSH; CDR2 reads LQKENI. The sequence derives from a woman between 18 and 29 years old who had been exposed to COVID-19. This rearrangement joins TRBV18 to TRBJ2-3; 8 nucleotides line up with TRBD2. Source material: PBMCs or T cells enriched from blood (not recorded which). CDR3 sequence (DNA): TGTGCCAGCTCAAAGGGACTAGAATTTTCCACAGATACGCAGTATTTT. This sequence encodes CASSKGLEFSTDTQYF. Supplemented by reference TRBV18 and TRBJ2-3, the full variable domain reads NAGVMQNPRHLVRRRGQEARLRCSPMKGHSHVYWYRQLPEEGLKFMVYLQKENIIDESGMPKERFSAEFPKEGPSILRIQQVVRGDSAAYFCASSKGLEFSTDTQYFGPGTRLTVL.